Shown below are 17 T cell receptor beta chains from a single sample sequenced in a study of OX40 agonist ivuxolimab in advanced cancers. To prepare the library, the immunoSEQ multiplex PCR assay was applied. TCRdb stores this immuneACCESS table with in-frame sequences only. Part of the clones is absent; in the studies checked, under half of the shortfall reflects unresolved V genes, and no reason is known for the rest. This sample has tens of thousands of clones in its table, and over 75% of those were observed once. The top ten hold roughly 0.35% of the sample. The sample consisted of CD4+ or CD8+ T cells sorted from blood, taken in a trial of the OX40 agonist ivuxolimab. The receptors were sampled from an adult with an advanced solid tumor such as melanoma, head and neck, liver or kidney cancer.

J is TRBJ2-3 and V is TRBV7-2, with TRBD1 matching 9 bases. The CDR3 is 17 amino acids. Germline assignment: CDR1 SGHTA and CDR2 FQGNSA. J was trimmed by 0 bases and V by 2 bases; bases with no gene match: 6. The CDR3 loop is CASSLLGTGSSTDTQYF. The CDR3 nucleotides are TGTGCCAGCAGCTTATTAGGGACAGGGTCTAGCACAGATACGCAGTATTTT. Full variable domain (rest looked up from reference TRBV7-2 and TRBJ2-3): GAGVSQSPSNKVTEKGKDVELRCDPISGHTALYWYRQSLGQGLEFLIYFQGNSAPDKSGLPSDRFSAERTGGSVSTLTIQRTQQEDSAVYLCASSLLGTGSSTDTQYFGPGTRLTVL.

This sequence joins TRBV6-5 and TRBJ1-1; TRBD1 might be the D (5 bases). Trimming took 7 bases from V and 4 from J, leaving 16 bases between them. CDR1 MNHEY and CDR2 SVGAGI come from the germline V gene. This CDR3 has 14 residues. The chain's CDR3 is CASNPPGAVTEAFF. The CDR3 bases are TGTGCCAGCAACCCACCCGGGGCGGTCACTGAAGCTTTCTTT.

This sequence joins TRBV28 and TRBJ2-7, with 12 bases identical to TRBD2. The CDR3 has 15 residues. Germline V gives CDR1 MDHEN, CDR2 SYDVKM. Trimming at V came to 6 bases and at J to 3 bases, leaving 6 bases not matched to a gene. The CDR3 here is CASSLRLAGVYEQYF. In DNA form, the CDR3 reads TGTGCCAGCAGCCTCAGACTAGCGGGAGTCTACGAGCAGTACTTC.

The chain couples TRBV5-1 to TRBJ2-5; 9 bases line up with TRBD1. V gave up 4 bases and J gave up 0 bases; unmatched junction bases: 7. CDR3 length: 16 amino acids. Germline V gene data show CDR1 as SGHRS and CDR2 as YFSETQ. The DNA of the CDR3 is TGCGCCAGCAGCGAACCGGGACAGGGTAACCAAGAGACCCAGTACTTC. Translation: CASSEPGQGNQETQYF.

V is TRBV27 and J is TRBJ2-2; D remains ambiguous. Looked up from germline, CDR1 is MNHEY and CDR2 is SMNVEV (reference sequence). Trimming removed 2 bases from V and 0 bases from J, with 7 bases in between. This CDR3 is 15 amino acids long. The CDR3 coding sequence is TGTGCCAGCAGTTTAGGAGCGTCGAACACCGGGGAGCTGTTTTTT. Amino acids: CASSLGASNTGELFF.

The chain carries TRBV28 and TRBJ2-1, with TRBD2 matching over 10 bases. Germline V gene lookup returns CDR1 MDHEN and CDR2 SYDVKM. Trimming cost V 6 bases and J 12 bases; bases outside gene matches: 5. The CDR3 runs 12 residues. The CDR3 is CASRWRTSGQFF. The CDR3 DNA reads TGTGCCAGCAGGTGGAGGACTAGCGGGCAGTTCTTC.

As concerns this clone: Germline is not matched at one junction end, which may reflect a read error. Other DNA variants within this sample encode the same CDR3. The V gene is TRBV7-9, the J gene TRBJ2-3; D ambiguous. This CDR3 contains 15 residues. Germline CDR1 reads SEHNR; CDR2 reads FQNEAQ (reference sequence). CDR3: CASSLATGRKDTQYF. CDR3 nucleotides: TGTGCCAGCAGCTTAGCGACTGGTCGGAAGGATACACAGTATTTT.

This clone was counted a few times. This rearrangement joins TRBV28 to TRBJ1-5, with no clear D. The CDR3 runs to 11 residues. The germline CDR1 and CDR2 sequences are MDHEN and SYDVKM. Trimming left V 2 bases short and J 11 bases short, with 7 bases between. CDR3 amino acids: CASSLKWTQHF. In DNA form, the CDR3 reads TGTGCCAGCAGTTTAAAGTGGACCCAGCATTTT. The whole variable domain, remainder taken from reference TRBV28 and TRBJ1-5, is DVKVTQSSRYLVKRTGEKVFLECVQDMDHENMFWYRQDPGLGLRLIYFSYDVKMKEKGDIPEGYSVSREKKERFSLILESASTNQTSMYLCASSLKWTQHFGDGTRLSIL.

The gene calls are TRBV2 and TRBJ2-3; TRBD2 matches at 12 bases. Germline V CDR1 and CDR2: SNHLY, FYNNEI. The CDR3 covers 15 residues. The junction had 6 bases not matched to a gene; V was cut back by 10 bases and J by 1 base. CDR3 sequence (DNA): TGTGCCACGAAAAGGACTAGCGGGGGCACAGATACGCAGTATTTT. It translates to CATKRTSGGTDTQYF.

This clone was observed a single time. The chain recombines TRBV28 with TRBJ2-2, with D possibly TRBD2 on 6 matching bases. From germline, CDR1 is MDHEN and CDR2 SYDVKM. V was trimmed by 6 bases and J by 6 bases, leaving 17 bases between them. The CDR3 runs 15 residues. The CDR3 DNA sequence: TGTGCCAGCAGCTTTTCGAGGAGGGGCGCCGGGGAGCTGTTTTTT. This encodes CASSFSRRGAGELFF.

V usage is TRBV6-1 and J usage is TRBJ1-2, with a tentative D call TRBD1 (5 bases). V gave up 3 bases and J gave up 3 bases, with 8 bases separating them. The CDR3 loop spans 13 amino acids. The germline gives CDR1 MNHNS, CDR2 SASEGT. The DNA for the CDR3 is TGTGCCAGCAGTGACGGGACGGACTATGGCTACACCTTC. This codes for CASSDGTDYGYTF.

V and J are TRBV5-1 and TRBJ2-2; D is tentatively TRBD1 or TRBD2 (5 bases each). Germline loops: CDR1 SGHRS, CDR2 YFSETQ. V lost 0 bases and J 0 bases, leaving 12 bases between the germline ends. The CDR3 extends over 17 amino acids. This CDR3 reads CASSLVVLGANTGELFF. The DNA for the CDR3 is TGCGCCAGCAGCTTGGTTGTTCTGGGGGCGAACACCGGGGAGCTGTTTTTT.

The rearrangement links TRBV4-1 to TRBJ1-1; 9 nucleotides align to TRBD1. J was trimmed by 3 bases and V by 4 bases; bases with no gene match: 6. This CDR3 is 15 amino acids long. CDR1 and CDR2 (germline): MGHRA, YSYEKL. The CDR3 DNA reads TGCGCCAGCAGCCTCGCGGGACAGGGCGACACTGAAGCTTTCTTT. Encoded protein: CASSLAGQGDTEAFF.

The rearrangement uses TRBV5-1 and TRBJ2-1; 7 nucleotides line up with TRBD1. V was pared by 0 bases and J by 2 bases, with 5 bases of the junction left unmatched. In germline, CDR1 is SGHRS, CDR2 YFSETQ. This CDR3 contains 16 residues. The CDR3 sequence: CASSLANRGPYNEQFF. The CDR3 region has the DNA TGCGCCAGCAGCTTGGCCAACAGGGGCCCCTACAATGAGCAGTTCTTC.

This clone came up a few times. The CDR3 loop is CASSSQGNNSPLHF. For the CDR3, the DNA is TGCGCCAGCAGTTCGCAGGGAAATAATTCACCCCTCCACTTT. The V call is TRBV10-2, the J call TRBJ1-6; tentatively, D is TRBD1 (5 bases). This CDR3 comprises 14 residues. Germline V gene lookup returns CDR1 WSHSY and CDR2 SAAADI. V lost 5 bases and J 5 bases, leaving 10 bases between the germline ends.

This chain uses TRBV4-2 with TRBJ2-2, with 9 bases that match TRBD1. The CDR3 is 15 residues long. Germline trimming cut 5 bases from V and 7 bases from J; bases unmatched to any gene: 8. Per the germline V gene, CDR1 is LGHNA and CDR2 is YNFKEQ. Here the CDR3 reads CASSLATTGGGELFF. Here the CDR3 DNA reads TGTGCCAGCAGCTTGGCGACGACAGGGGGCGGGGAGCTGTTTTTT.

In this sample, this clone turned up once. The rearrangement uses TRBV2 and TRBJ2-4; maybe TRBD1 (5 bases). Germline V CDR1 and CDR2: SNHLY, FYNNEI. The CDR3 length is 14 residues. Trimming left V 8 bases short and J 1 base short, with 12 bases between. The CDR3, as DNA: TGTGCCAGCTCTGGGGCTATTGCCAAAAACATTCAGTACTTC. The encoded protein is CASSGAIAKNIQYF. Full variable domain (remainder filled in from reference TRBV2 and TRBJ2-4): EPEVTQTPSHQVTQMGQEVILRCVPISNHLYFYWYRQILGQKVEFLVSFYNNEISEKSEIFDDQFSVERPDGSNFTLKIRSTKLEDSAMYFCASSGAIAKNIQYFGAGTRLSVL.